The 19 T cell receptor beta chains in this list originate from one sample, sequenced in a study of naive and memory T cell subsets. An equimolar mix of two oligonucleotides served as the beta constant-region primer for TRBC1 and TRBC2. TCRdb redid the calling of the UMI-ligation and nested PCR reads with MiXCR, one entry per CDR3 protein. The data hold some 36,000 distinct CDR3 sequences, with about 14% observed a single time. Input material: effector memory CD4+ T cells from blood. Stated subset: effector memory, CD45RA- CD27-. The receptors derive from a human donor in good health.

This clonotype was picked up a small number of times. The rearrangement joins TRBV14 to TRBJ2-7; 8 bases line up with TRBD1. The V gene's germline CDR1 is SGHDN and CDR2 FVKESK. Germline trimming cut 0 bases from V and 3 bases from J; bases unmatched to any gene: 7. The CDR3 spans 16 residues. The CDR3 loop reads CASSQDLGTGLYEQYF. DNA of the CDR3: TGTGCCAGCAGCCAAGATTTGGGGACAGGTCTCTACGAGCAGTACTTC. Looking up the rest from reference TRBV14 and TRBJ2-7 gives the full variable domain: EAGVTQFPSHSVIEKGQTVTLRCDPISGHDNLYWYRRVMGKEIKFLLHFVKESKQDESGMPNNRFLAERTGGTYSTLKVQPAELEDSGVYFCASSQDLGTGLYEQYFGPGTRLTVT.

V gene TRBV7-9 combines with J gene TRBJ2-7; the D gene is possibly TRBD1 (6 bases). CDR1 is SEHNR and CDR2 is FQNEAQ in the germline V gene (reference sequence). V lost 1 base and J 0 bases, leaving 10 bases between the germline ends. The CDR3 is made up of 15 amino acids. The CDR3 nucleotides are TGTGCCAGCAGCTTAGAAGGACAGTACTCCTACGAGCAGTACTTC. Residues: CASSLEGQYSYEQYF. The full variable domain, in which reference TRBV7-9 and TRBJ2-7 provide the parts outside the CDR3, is DTGVSQNPRHKITKRGQNVTFRCDPISEHNRLYWYRQTLGQGPEFLTYFQNEAQLEKSRLLSDRFSAERPKGSFSTLEIQRTEQGDSAMYLCASSLEGQYSYEQYFGPGTRLTVT.

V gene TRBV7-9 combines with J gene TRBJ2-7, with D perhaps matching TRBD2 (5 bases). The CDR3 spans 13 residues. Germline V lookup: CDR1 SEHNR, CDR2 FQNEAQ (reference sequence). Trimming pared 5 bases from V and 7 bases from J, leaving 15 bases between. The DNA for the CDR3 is TGTGCCAGCAGCCCGGCACCACTAGGGGAGCAGTACTTC. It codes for CASSPAPLGEQYF.

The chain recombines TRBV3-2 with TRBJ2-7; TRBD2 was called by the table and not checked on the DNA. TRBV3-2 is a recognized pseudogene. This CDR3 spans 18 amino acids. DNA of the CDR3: TGTGCCAGCAGCCAAGATCCGCTAGCGGGAGGCTCTTCCTACGAGCAGTACTTC. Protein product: CASSQDPLAGGSSYEQYF.

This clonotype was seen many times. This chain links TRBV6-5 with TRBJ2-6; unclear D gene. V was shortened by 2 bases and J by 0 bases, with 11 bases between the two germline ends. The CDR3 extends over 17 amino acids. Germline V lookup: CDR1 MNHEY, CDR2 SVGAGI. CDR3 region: CASSYNGRSSGANVLTF. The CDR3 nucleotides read TGTGCCAGCAGTTACAACGGACGGTCCTCTGGGGCCAACGTCCTGACTTTC.

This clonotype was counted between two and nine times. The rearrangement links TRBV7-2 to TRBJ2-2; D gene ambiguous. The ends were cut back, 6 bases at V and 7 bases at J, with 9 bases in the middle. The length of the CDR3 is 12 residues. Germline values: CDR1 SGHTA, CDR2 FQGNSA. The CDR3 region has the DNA TGTGCCAGCAGGGGCTGGAGCGGGGAGCTGTTTTTT. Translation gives CASRGWSGELFF.

CDR3: CASSGGSLYGYTF. The CDR3 nucleotides are TGTGCCAGTAGCGGTGGGTCTCTCTATGGCTACACCTTC. The rearrangement links TRBV19 to TRBJ1-2; no definite D call. The CDR3 runs 13 residues. V dropped 6 bases and J dropped 4 bases, with 12 bases sitting between them. CDR1 and CDR2 from the germline V gene are LNHDA and SQIVND (reference sequence).

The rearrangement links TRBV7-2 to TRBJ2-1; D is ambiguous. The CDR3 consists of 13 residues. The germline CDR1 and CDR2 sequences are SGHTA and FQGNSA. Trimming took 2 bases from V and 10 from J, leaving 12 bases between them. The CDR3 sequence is CASSLMEQSEQFF. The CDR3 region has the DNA TGTGCCAGCAGCTTAATGGAACAGTCGGAGCAGTTCTTC.

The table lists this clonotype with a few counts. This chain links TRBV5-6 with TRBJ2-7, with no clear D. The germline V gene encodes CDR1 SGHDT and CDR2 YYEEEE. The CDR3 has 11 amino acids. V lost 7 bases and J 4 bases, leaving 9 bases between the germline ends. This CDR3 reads CASGSGYEQYF. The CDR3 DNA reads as TGTGCCAGCGGAAGTGGGTACGAGCAGTACTTC.

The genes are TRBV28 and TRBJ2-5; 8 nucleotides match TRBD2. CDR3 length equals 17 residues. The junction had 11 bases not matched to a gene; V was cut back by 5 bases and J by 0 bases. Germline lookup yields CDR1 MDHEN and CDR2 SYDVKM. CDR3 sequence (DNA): TGTGCCAGCAGTACTCAGTTAGCGGGACCGTACCAAGAGACCCAGTACTTC. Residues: CASSTQLAGPYQETQYF.

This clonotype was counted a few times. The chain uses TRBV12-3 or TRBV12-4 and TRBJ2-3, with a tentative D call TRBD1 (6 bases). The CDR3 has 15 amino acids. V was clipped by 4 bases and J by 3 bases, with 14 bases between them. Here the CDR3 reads CASSSPQGTTDTQYF. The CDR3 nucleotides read TGTGCCAGCAGTTCCCCCCAAGGGACAACAGATACGCAGTATTTT.

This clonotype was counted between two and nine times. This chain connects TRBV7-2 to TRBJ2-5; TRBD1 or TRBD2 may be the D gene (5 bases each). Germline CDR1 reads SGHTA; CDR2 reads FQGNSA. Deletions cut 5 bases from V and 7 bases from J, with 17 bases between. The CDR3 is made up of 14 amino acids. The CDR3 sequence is CASSTGRLEVTQYF. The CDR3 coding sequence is TGTGCCAGCAGCACGGGACGTTTGGAGGTGACCCAGTACTTC.

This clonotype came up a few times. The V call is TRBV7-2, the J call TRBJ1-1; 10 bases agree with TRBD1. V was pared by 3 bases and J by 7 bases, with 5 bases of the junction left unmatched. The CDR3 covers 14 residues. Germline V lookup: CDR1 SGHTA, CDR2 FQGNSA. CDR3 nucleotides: TGTGCCAGCAGCTTTCGGACAGGGGGGGGTGAAGCTTTCTTT. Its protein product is CASSFRTGGGEAFF.

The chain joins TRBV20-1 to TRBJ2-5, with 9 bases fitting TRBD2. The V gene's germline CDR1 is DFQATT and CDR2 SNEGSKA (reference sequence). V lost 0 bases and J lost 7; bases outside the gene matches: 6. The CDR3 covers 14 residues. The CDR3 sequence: CSARDRLAARTQYF. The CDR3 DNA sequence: TGCAGTGCTAGAGATCGACTAGCGGCCCGGACCCAGTACTTC.

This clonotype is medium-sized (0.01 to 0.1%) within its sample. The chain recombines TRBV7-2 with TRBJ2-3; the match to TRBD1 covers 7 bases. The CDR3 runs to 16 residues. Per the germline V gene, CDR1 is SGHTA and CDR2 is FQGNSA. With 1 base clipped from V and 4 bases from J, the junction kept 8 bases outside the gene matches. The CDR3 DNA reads TGTGCCAGCAGCTTAGTGGGACAGCGAAGCGCAGATACGCAGTATTTT. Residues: CASSLVGQRSADTQYF.

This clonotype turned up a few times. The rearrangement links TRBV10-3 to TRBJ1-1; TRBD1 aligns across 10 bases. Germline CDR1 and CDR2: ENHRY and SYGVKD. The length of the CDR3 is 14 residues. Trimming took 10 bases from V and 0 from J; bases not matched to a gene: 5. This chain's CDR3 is CASRDRGMNTEAFF. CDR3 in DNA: TGTGCCAGCCGGGACAGGGGCATGAACACTGAAGCTTTCTTT.

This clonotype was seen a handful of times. This CDR3 is CASRSSGTSGRGPKETQYF. The CDR3 DNA reads as TGCGCCAGCAGGAGCTCCGGGACTAGCGGGAGAGGCCCGAAAGAGACCCAGTACTTC. The chain is built from TRBV10-2 and TRBJ2-5; 14 nucleotides line up with TRBD2. Germline CDR1 is WSHSY and CDR2 is SAAADI. The CDR3 runs to 19 residues. With 6 bases clipped from V and 3 bases from J, the junction kept 15 bases outside the gene matches.

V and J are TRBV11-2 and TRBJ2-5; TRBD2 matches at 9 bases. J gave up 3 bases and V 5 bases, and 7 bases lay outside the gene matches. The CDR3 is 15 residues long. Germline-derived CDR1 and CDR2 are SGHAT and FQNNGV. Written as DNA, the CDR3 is TGTGCCAGCAGCATCGGGACTAGCCTTAAAGAGACCCAGTACTTC. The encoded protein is CASSIGTSLKETQYF.

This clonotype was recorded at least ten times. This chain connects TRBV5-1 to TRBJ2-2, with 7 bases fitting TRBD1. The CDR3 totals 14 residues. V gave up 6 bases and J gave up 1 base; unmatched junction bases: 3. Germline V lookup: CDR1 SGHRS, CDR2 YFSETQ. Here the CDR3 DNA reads TGCGCCAGCAAAGCAGGGGGGAACACCGGGGAGCTGTTTTTT. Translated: CASKAGGNTGELFF.